One sample yielded the 30 T cell receptor beta chains listed below, sequenced in a study of beta chain features in type 1 diabetes. No antigens are known for them. Overall study results and limits: Researchers report that Type 1 diabetes patients had moderately but significantly shorter TCRB CDR3s across all four CD4+ subsets.

Sequencing targeted expressed TCRB transcripts, as all isolated RNA had been reverse transcribed. TCRdb's copy holds only in-frame clones and misses some; the assay was immunoSEQ multiplex PCR. Of about 230,000 clones in the sample, approximately 16% were seen once. Sequencing was performed on naive CD4+ T cells from blood. Receptor source: a man younger than 45 with type 1 diabetes.

The rearrangement joins TRBV2 to TRBJ2-1, with D possibly matching TRBD2 (5 bases). The CDR3 loop spans 15 amino acids. Germline CDR1 SNHLY, CDR2 FYNNEI. Trimming cost V 7 bases and J 4 bases, with 17 bases left between them. The CDR3 bases are TGTGCCAGCAAACTCCCGGGAAAGGGTTACAATGAGCAGTTCTTC. It encodes CASKLPGKGYNEQFF.

The chain combines TRBV29-1 with TRBJ1-1; no reliable D call. Germline V gene lookup returns CDR1 SQVTM and CDR2 ANQGSEA. V lost 5 bases and J lost 9, with 19 bases in between. This CDR3 has 13 residues. CDR3 protein: CSVFNTNGPKAFF. The CDR3 nucleotides are TGCAGCGTTTTCAACACCAACGGGCCGAAAGCTTTCTTT. Drawing the rest from reference TRBV29-1 and TRBJ1-1, the complete variable domain is SAVISQKPSRDICQRGTSLTIQCQVDSQVTMMFWYRQQPGQSLTLIATANQGSEATYESGFVIDKFPISRPNLTFSTLTVSNMSPEDSSIYLCSVFNTNGPKAFFGQGTRLTVV.

The rearrangement uses TRBV7-9 and TRBJ2-5; weak D call: TRBD2 (5 bases). Looked up from germline, CDR1 is SEHNR and CDR2 is FQNEAQ (reference sequence). V was shortened by 4 bases and J by 4 bases, with 13 bases between the two germline ends. The CDR3 contains 14 residues. The CDR3 sequence: CASSSHGVAETQYF. The CDR3 DNA is TGTGCCAGCAGCTCCCACGGGGTGGCAGAGACCCAGTACTTC.

V is TRBV4-3 and J is TRBJ1-5; perhaps TRBD1 as D (6 bases). V dropped 0 bases and J dropped 7 bases, with 13 bases sitting between them. This CDR3 comprises 15 residues. In germline, CDR1 is LGHNA, CDR2 YSLEER. CDR3 in DNA: TGCGCCAGCAGCCAAGATCAAGGGGGGCACCAGCCCCAGCATTTT. Translated: CASSQDQGGHQPQHF.

The CDR3 DNA follows: TGTGCCAGCAGTTCATTGGACAGGGCGAGGTACTTC. The encoded protein is CASSSLDRARYF. The chain uses TRBV28 and TRBJ2-7, with TRBD1 matching over 8 bases. The CDR3 is 12 amino acids. The V and J ends lost 4 bases and 12 bases, in that order; junction bases with no gene match: 8. Germline CDR1 and CDR2: MDHEN and SYDVKM.

The genes are TRBV29-1 and TRBJ2-7; maybe TRBD2 (5 bases). V was shortened by 0 bases and J by 2 bases, with 11 bases between the two germline ends. CDR3 length: 14 amino acids. Germline V CDR1 and CDR2: SQVTM, ANQGSEA. The CDR3 DNA reads TGCAGCGTTGAAGAATCCGAGGGCCCCTACGAGCAGTACTTC. It encodes CSVEESEGPYEQYF.

This chain joins TRBV29-1 and TRBJ2-7; TRBD2 aligns across 13 bases. There are 15 residues in the CDR3. Germline V lookup: CDR1 SQVTM, CDR2 ANQGSEA. J was trimmed by 2 bases and V by 1 base; bases with no gene match: 2. The CDR3 spells CSVEAGLAGAYEQYF. In DNA form, the CDR3 reads TGCAGCGTTGAAGCCGGACTAGCGGGAGCCTACGAGCAGTACTTC.

This clone came up a few times. This chain joins TRBV30 and TRBJ2-7; the match to TRBD1 covers 10 bases. This CDR3 has 13 amino acids. The germline V gene encodes CDR1 GTSNPN and CDR2 SVGIG (reference sequence). With V trimmed by 5 bases and J by 2 bases, 3 bases remained unmatched. The CDR3 protein is CAWDRGQAYEQYF. The DNA for the CDR3 is TGTGCCTGGGACAGGGGGCAGGCCTACGAGCAGTACTTC. Supplemented by reference TRBV30 and TRBJ2-7, the full variable domain reads SQTIHQWPATLVQPVGSPLSLECTVEGTSNPNLYWYRQAAGRGLQLLFYSVGIGQISSEVPQNLSASRPQDRQFILSSKKLLLSDSGFYLCAWDRGQAYEQYFGPGTRLTVT.

In its sample, this clone was seen a few times. This chain joins TRBV30 and TRBJ2-1, with no clear D. Trimming pared 0 bases from V and 5 bases from J, leaving 14 bases between. The CDR3 totals 15 residues. The germline V gene encodes CDR1 GTSNPN and CDR2 SVGIG (reference sequence). CDR3 amino acids: CAWSVLADRNNEQFF. The DNA for the CDR3 is TGTGCCTGGAGTGTACTGGCGGACCGTAACAATGAGCAGTTCTTC.

V usage is TRBV11-2 and J usage is TRBJ2-1, with D possibly being TRBD1 or TRBD2 (6 bases each). The germline gives CDR1 SGHAT, CDR2 FQNNGV. The ends were cut back, 7 bases at V and 4 bases at J, with 14 bases in the middle. CDR3 length: 14 residues. The CDR3 DNA is TGTGCCAGCACGCGGGACACCAGTTACAATGAGCAGTTCTTC. Its protein product is CASTRDTSYNEQFF.

The J gene is TRBJ1-2, the V gene TRBV4-3; 9 bases agree with TRBD1. CDR3 length: 15 residues. Losses at the gene ends were 0 bases for V and 7 bases for J; bases not matched to a gene: 6. Germline CDR1 reads LGHNA; CDR2 reads YSLEER. CDR3 loop: CASSQDHGTGPGYTF. CDR3 nucleotides: TGCGCCAGCAGCCAAGATCACGGGACAGGGCCTGGCTACACCTTC.

J is TRBJ2-3 and V is TRBV2; D gene unclear. V shed 2 bases and J shed 0 bases, with 9 bases lying between them. The CDR3 is 15 amino acids. Germline assignment: CDR1 SNHLY and CDR2 FYNNEI. For the CDR3, the DNA is TGTGCCAGCAGTGAAAGGCAGCCTAGCACAGATACGCAGTATTTT. Protein sequence: CASSERQPSTDTQYF.

This clone has a single count. CDR3 sequence: CASSYSGEHYGYTF. CDR3 nucleotide sequence: TGTGCCAGCAGTTACTCCGGGGAGCACTATGGCTACACCTTC. V usage is TRBV6-5 and J usage is TRBJ1-2; D is ambiguous. V gave up 0 bases and J gave up 3 bases, with 8 bases separating them. There are 14 residues in the CDR3. The germline CDR1 and CDR2 sequences are MNHEY and SVGAGI.

The J gene is TRBJ2-4, the V gene TRBV30; 7 positions agree with TRBD2. CDR1 and CDR2 from the germline V gene are GTSNPN and SVGIG (reference sequence). Losses at the gene ends were 3 bases for V and 1 base for J; bases not matched to a gene: 6. The CDR3 is 15 residues long. The CDR3 DNA reads TGTGCCTGGAGGGGCGGGAGCACTGCCAAAAACATTCAGTACTTC. Protein sequence: CAWRGGSTAKNIQYF.

This chain connects TRBV19 to TRBJ2-1; 9 bases map to TRBD1. The germline gives CDR1 LNHDA, CDR2 SQIVND (reference sequence). V was clipped by 4 bases and J by 7 bases; unmatched bases: 2. The CDR3 covers 13 residues. The CDR3, as DNA: TGTGCCAGTAGTACCGGGACAGGGAATGAGCAGTTCTTC. As protein: CASSTGTGNEQFF.

This clone was picked up a small number of times. V is TRBV30 and J is TRBJ2-7; the D gene is possibly TRBD1 (5 bases). CDR1 and CDR2 (germline): GTSNPN, SVGIG (reference sequence). This CDR3 has 16 residues. Deletions cut 2 bases from V and 3 bases from J, with 20 bases between. Here the CDR3 reads CAWSPGYSGAVYEQYF. The DNA of the CDR3 is TGTGCCTGGAGTCCCGGGTACAGTGGGGCCGTCTACGAGCAGTACTTC.

This clone was observed a handful of times. This rearrangement joins TRBV4-2 to TRBJ2-7; 7 positions agree with TRBD1. There are 17 residues in the CDR3. The junction had 15 bases not matched to a gene; V was cut back by 0 bases and J by 7 bases. The germline V gene has CDR1 LGHNA and CDR2 YNFKEQ. The chain's CDR3 is CASSQDGTAISRREQYF. For the CDR3, the DNA is TGTGCCAGCAGCCAAGATGGGACAGCAATTTCGAGGAGGGAGCAGTACTTC.

This chain joins TRBV7-2 and TRBJ2-7, with D tentatively TRBD2 (5 bases). This CDR3 has 14 amino acids. Trimming took 6 bases from V and 3 from J, leaving 15 bases between them. CDR1 is SGHTA and CDR2 is FQGNSA in the germline V gene. The CDR3 nucleotides read TGTGCCAGCAGTCGCAGCGGACCGTACTACGAGCAGTACTTC. Protein sequence: CASSRSGPYYEQYF.

This clone was detected only a few times. This chain connects TRBV18 to TRBJ2-7, with D uncertain. Germline-derived CDR1 and CDR2 are KGHSH and LQKENI. The CDR3 runs to 15 residues. Trimming removed 5 bases at V and 0 bases at J, with 14 bases between. The CDR3 region has the DNA TGTGCCAGCTCATTCTCTGGACGGAGCTCCTACGAGCAGTACTTC. Residues: CASSFSGRSSYEQYF.

This clone has just a few counts. This chain links TRBV27 with TRBJ1-5, with no clear D. The CDR3 contains 13 residues. In germline, CDR1 is MNHEY, CDR2 SMNVEV (reference sequence). V lost 2 bases to trimming and J lost 12 bases, with 14 bases between them. Written as DNA, the CDR3 is TGTGCCAGCAGTTTAGAAGGGAGTAGGCTCCAGCATTTT. This gives the protein CASSLEGSRLQHF.

This clone came up a few times. The J gene is TRBJ2-2, the V gene TRBV11-1, with unresolved D. The CDR3 sequence is 15 residues long. V gave up 5 bases and J gave up 4 bases, with 14 bases separating them. The germline gives CDR1 SGHAT, CDR2 FQDESV (reference sequence). CDR3 DNA: TGTGCCAGCAGCCCCTCATGGAGCCTCACCGGGGAGCTGTTTTTT. Its protein is CASSPSWSLTGELFF. The full variable domain, its missing parts supplied by reference TRBV11-1 and TRBJ2-2, is EAEVAQSPRYKITEKSQAVAFWCDPISGHATLYWYRQILGQGPELLVQFQDESVVDDSQLPKDRFSAERLKGVDSTLKIQPAELGDSAMYLCASSPSWSLTGELFFGEGSRLTVL.

The genes are TRBV28 and TRBJ2-7; 8 bases match TRBD1. V was clipped by 5 bases and J by 2 bases; unmatched bases: 8. The CDR3 runs to 15 residues. From germline, CDR1 is MDHEN and CDR2 SYDVKM. In DNA, the CDR3 is TGTGCCAGCAGTGCGGGACAGGCCCCCACCTACGAGCAGTACTTC. Translation gives CASSAGQAPTYEQYF. Drawing the rest from reference TRBV28 and TRBJ2-7, the complete variable domain is DVKVTQSSRYLVKRTGEKVFLECVQDMDHENMFWYRQDPGLGLRLIYFSYDVKMKEKGDIPEGYSVSREKKERFSLILESASTNQTSMYLCASSAGQAPTYEQYFGPGTRLTVT.

This clone was seen a few times. This chain connects TRBV28 to TRBJ2-7; a possible D gene is TRBD1 (5 bases). Trimming removed 4 bases from V and 2 bases from J, with 9 bases in between. CDR1 and CDR2 from the germline V gene are MDHEN and SYDVKM. CDR3 length: 13 residues. The CDR3 DNA reads as TGTGCCAGCAGTTCGACAGTAGCCTACGAGCAGTACTTC. Translated, it gives CASSSTVAYEQYF.

The V call is TRBV9, the J call TRBJ2-1; perhaps TRBD2 as D (5 bases). The V end lost 0 bases, the J end lost 1 base, and 14 bases lay between the germline ends. Germline CDR1 is SGDLS and CDR2 is YYNGEE. The CDR3 contains 17 residues. The CDR3 here is CASSVGLNRGSYNEQFF. The DNA of the CDR3 is TGTGCCAGCAGCGTAGGCCTTAATAGAGGGTCCTACAATGAGCAGTTCTTC.

In this sample, this clone turned up many times. The V gene is TRBV29-1, the J gene TRBJ2-5; no reliable D call. The length of the CDR3 is 13 residues. Trimming pared 3 bases from V and 0 bases from J, leaving 8 bases between. Germline V CDR1 and CDR2: SQVTM, ANQGSEA. The CDR3 region has the DNA TGCAGCGTTGATAGCAGCAACCAAGAGACCCAGTACTTC. This translates into CSVDSSNQETQYF.

The chain combines TRBV30 with TRBJ1-3; D is uncertain. CDR1 and CDR2 from the germline V gene are GTSNPN and SVGIG (reference sequence). With 2 bases removed from V and 1 base from J, the gap between germline ends came to 6 bases. The CDR3 is 13 amino acids. CDR3 nucleotide sequence: TGTGCCTGGAGTTCCTCATCTGGAAACACCATATATTTT. Translation: CAWSSSSGNTIYF. The complete variable domain, with remaining parts taken from reference TRBV30 and TRBJ1-3, reads SQTIHQWPATLVQPVGSPLSLECTVEGTSNPNLYWYRQAAGRGLQLLFYSVGIGQISSEVPQNLSASRPQDRQFILSSKKLLLSDSGFYLCAWSSSSGNTIYFGEGSWLTVV.

This clone was seen only a few times. The chain has TRBV9 and TRBJ2-3, with D perhaps given as TRBD1 or TRBD2 (5 bases each). Trimming took off 4 bases at V and 0 bases at J, with 15 bases between the two ends. Germline V gene lookup returns CDR1 SGDLS and CDR2 YYNGEE. The CDR3 covers 16 residues. In DNA form, the CDR3 reads TGTGCCAGCAGCCCTAGGGGAGCAACTAGCACAGATACGCAGTATTTT. Translated, it gives CASSPRGATSTDTQYF.

This clone showed up just a few times. The chain uses TRBV18 and TRBJ2-1; 13 nucleotides agree with TRBD2. In germline, CDR1 is KGHSH, CDR2 LQKENI. The CDR3 runs 15 residues. J gave up 5 bases and V 3 bases, and 1 base lay outside the gene matches. The CDR3 coding sequence is TGTGCCAGCTCACCGGGACTAGCGGGACACAATGAGCAGTTCTTC. Amino acid sequence: CASSPGLAGHNEQFF.

This clone was detected only a few times. The CDR3 coding sequence is TGCAGCGCCGACGGACTAGCGGGAGTCGATGAGCAGTTCTTC. As protein: CSADGLAGVDEQFF. V is TRBV29-1 and J is TRBJ2-1; 13 bases are a match to TRBD2. The CDR3 is 14 amino acids. Germline assignment: CDR1 SQVTM and CDR2 ANQGSEA. V shed 7 bases, J shed 8 bases, and the junction held 8 bases outside the gene matches.

The V call is TRBV27, the J call TRBJ2-3; 7 positions match TRBD1. The germline CDR1 and CDR2 sequences are MNHEY and SMNVEV (reference sequence). The CDR3 length is 14 residues. J was trimmed by 3 bases and V by 6 bases; bases with no gene match: 6. The CDR3 coding sequence is TGTGCCAGCAGACTAAGACAGGGAACAGATACGCAGTATTTT. Its translation: CASRLRQGTDTQYF.